This TCR beta chain is drawn from a study of PD-1 blockade in classical Hodgkin lymphoma (dated by TCRdb to the early 2020s). Broadly, across the study: Nivolumab dosing was 3 mg/kg intravenously every 2 weeks, continuing until either disease progression or unacceptable toxicity. The study used CyTOF and TCR beta sequencing to define a peripheral blood immune signature of response to PD-1 blockade in classical Hodgkin lymphoma. The paper as a whole reports these results and caveats: Patients starting nivolumab less than 1 year after ASCT had lower diversity and were excluded from later analyses to avoid confounding by immune reconstitution. Only a single clinical trial cohort was studied, and what caused the repertoire differences, possibly disease activity or prior therapy, remained undefined. Among trial patients, those achieving complete response had baseline diversity similar to that of newly diagnosed patients, while diversity was significantly lower in partial responders and progressors. A significant rise by C4D1 was seen in CD4+ but not CD8+ TCR diversity (p=0.0027 vs p=0.16), with the rise being most apparent in complete responders (p=0.02). Newly diagnosed patients were reported to have lower baseline TCR diversity than healthy donors, and relapsed/refractory patients were reported to have lower baseline TCR diversity still.

The Qiagen DNeasy kit was used to extract genomic DNA from unsorted PBMCs and from the negatively selected CD4+ and CD8+ fractions. TCR beta CDR3 regions were subjected to amplification by immunoSEQ multiplex PCR with primers that anneal to V and J segments. A synthetic immune receptor repertoire was used to minimize amplification bias, and remaining bias was computationally removed after sequencing. In the paper's pipeline: Custom Python scripts were used to quantify repertoire diversity as the Shannon entropy index. Unsorted, CD4+ and CD8+ repertoires were analyzed separately, except in combined analyses where CD4+ and CD8+ sequences were merged in silico. A clone counted as expanded when the clone's frequency after treatment rose at least 2-fold relative to C1D1, and clones undetected at baseline were given a pseudocount of 0.5. Singleton clones were defined as clones with 0 or 1 copy at C1D1, and non-singleton clones were defined as clones with 2 or more copies. Clones expanded in unsorted samples were assigned a CD4+, CD8+ or unknown annotation through matching of protein sequences in sorted samples from the same patient. Wilcoxon tests on paired samples were used to test changes in diversity from C1D1 to C4D1. TCRdb obtained this table from immuneACCESS and retained in-frame rearrangements with V and J assigned. These tables miss some clones; where compared with another copy, unresolved V genes account for less than half of the shortfall, and the remainder is unexplained. Clone size and V and J calls were adopted from that table, with D and trimming inferred from the DNA. The sample profile shows tens of thousands of clones; about 88% of them were found once. The top ten clonotypes cover just over 9% of the sample.

Germline trimming: 6 bases from V, 1 base from J; junction bases outside gene matches: 1. The CDR3, from cysteine to phenylalanine, totals 14 residues. CDR3 DNA is the only sequence kept; it has 42 bases, read in frame from the first base. The germline V gene yields MDHEN for CDR1 and SYDVKM for CDR2. According to the study, the label for this sample's time point signals: cycle 1 day 1 (C1D1), immediately before nivolumab initiation. Every trial patient had relapsed following autologous stem cell transplantation, and prior brentuximab vedotin exposure was what differed among cohorts A, B and C. The trial cohort was composed of about 60 patients with relapsed/refractory classical Hodgkin lymphoma, for whom complete response, partial response or progressive disease was recorded as best overall response. Trial patients were treated with single-agent nivolumab in the multi-cohort phase II CheckMate 205 trial. An independent review committee assessed best overall response by applying the 2007 International Working Group response criteria. Trial PBMCs were collected just before the start of nivolumab (C1D1) and during therapy at cycle 2 day 1 and cycle 4 day 1. Peripheral blood was collected in 8 mL Vacutainer Cell Preparation Tubes, from which PBMCs were isolated by centrifugation and then cryopreserved.

The sample holds a few counts of this clone. Its antigen is still unknown. Per-base quality was not reported, and no clone a single base away is much larger than it. The clonotype was recovered from a human donor with classical Hodgkin lymphoma. Sequenced here: peripheral blood mononuclear cells (PBMCs), sampled at baseline. Recombination linked TRBV28 to TRBJ1-5; a stretch of 9 junction bases matches TRBD1. The CDR3 region has the sequence CASRGTGSNQPQHF. The sequenced DNA: TGTGCCAGCAGGGGGACAGGGAGCAATCAGCCCCAGCATTTT. This CDR3, with the reference TRBV28 and TRBJ1-5 proteins standing in past its ends, gives the full variable domain DVKVTQSSRYLVKRTGEKVFLECVQDMDHENMFWYRQDPGLGLRLIYFSYDVKMKEKGDIPEGYSVSREKKERFSLILESASTNQTSMYLCASRGTGSNQPQHFGDGTRLSIL.